This T cell receptor (beta chain) was captured in a study of vaccination and CD4 T cells after COVID-19. Study background: Recovered patients in the cohort numbered six men and four women, two of them Hispanic.

By share of the sample, this clonotype is medium-sized. Its antigen is as yet unknown. The CDR3 runs 14 residues. Deletions cut 4 bases from V and 2 bases from J, with 12 bases between. CDR1 is SGHTA, CDR2 FQGTGA, per germline. An Oncomine TCR Beta short-read assay was used to sequence the DNA from cultured CD4+ T cells. After culture, CD4+ T cells served as the source for genomic DNA extraction. From the PCR reads, TCRdb called clonotypes with MiXCR, one entry per CDR3 protein. The table shows 20,000 to 25,000 distinct CDR3 sequences, with around 50% occurring only once. This sample's treatment: roughly nine-day PBMC culture with coronavirus spike peptide pools or control peptides (ViraFEST assay). TCRs were sequenced by ViraFEST after antigen-specific T cells had been expanded with peptide pools.

The specimen was CD4+ T cells from blood, cultured in vitro. This sequence joins TRBV7-3 and TRBJ2-7, with a weak D call TRBD2 (6 bases). This receptor was identified in a human donor who had recovered from COVID-19. CDR3 protein: CASSYEEGPYEQYF. CDR3 nucleotide sequence: TGTGCCAGCAGCTACGAGGAGGGCCCCTACGAGCAGTACTTC.